Shown below are 14 T cell receptor beta chains from a single sample sequenced in a study of blood T cell repertoires in COVID-19. This table comes from immunoSEQ multiplex PCR, and its TCRdb copy is limited to in-frame clones, with some not included. Here the sample spans more than 100,000 clones, roughly 85% being singletons. The sample comprised peripheral blood. The origin of the receptors is a man aged 80 or over with acute or convalescent COVID-19.

This chain joins TRBV18 and TRBJ2-3; 7 bases line up with TRBD2. The germline CDR1 and CDR2 sequences are KGHSH and LQKENI. V trimming: 1 base; J trimming: 2 bases; junction bases outside the gene matches: 9. This CDR3 contains 17 residues. CDR3 nucleotides: TGTGCCAGCTCACCACGGACTAGGACGGCCCTCACAGATACGCAGTATTTT. Protein sequence: CASSPRTRTALTDTQYF.

The chain links TRBV2 to TRBJ1-2; D not resolved. Trimming took off 7 bases at V and 7 bases at J, with 13 bases between the two ends. CDR1 SNHLY and CDR2 FYNNEI come from the germline V gene. This CDR3 has 12 amino acids. CDR3 residues: CASNEFSSGYTF. In DNA form, the CDR3 reads TGTGCCAGCAACGAGTTCTCTTCTGGCTACACCTTC.

CDR3 in DNA: TGTGCCAGCAGCTCCTGGGCGGGTGCGGGAGGACAAGAGACCCAGTACTTC. This gives the protein CASSSWAGAGGQETQYF. This chain joins TRBV7-2 and TRBJ2-5, with 8 bases matching TRBD2. With 4 bases clipped from V and 2 bases from J, the junction kept 12 bases outside the gene matches. CDR1 is SGHTA and CDR2 is FQGNSA in the germline V gene. The CDR3 is 17 residues long.

This chain connects TRBV2 to TRBJ2-6, with 8 positions matching TRBD1. This CDR3 is built from 15 residues. J was trimmed by 0 bases and V by 11 bases; bases with no gene match: 6. Germline-derived CDR1 and CDR2 are SNHLY and FYNNEI. This CDR3 is CARGQGSSGANVLTF. Written as DNA, the CDR3 is TGTGCCCGAGGACAGGGAAGCTCTGGGGCCAACGTCCTGACTTTC.

The CDR3 sequence is CASSTGLAGGKDNEQFF. The CDR3 DNA reads TGTGCCAGCAGCACAGGACTAGCGGGGGGCAAAGACAATGAGCAGTTCTTC. The gene calls are TRBV7-3 and TRBJ2-1; TRBD2 matches at 14 bases. The CDR3 runs to 17 residues. J gave up 5 bases and V 5 bases, and 8 bases lay outside the gene matches. Germline V gene lookup returns CDR1 SGHTA and CDR2 FQGTGA.

This sequence joins TRBV5-6 and TRBJ1-1; a weak D match, TRBD1 (6 bases). The ends were cut back, 1 base at V and 11 bases at J, with 9 bases in the middle. Germline V gene sequence: CDR1 SGHDT, CDR2 YYEEEE. This CDR3 has 11 residues. The CDR3 DNA sequence: TGTGCCAGCAGCTTGTACAGGGAGGCTTTCTTT. Its translation: CASSLYREAFF.

This chain links TRBV29-1 with TRBJ1-1, with 8 bases fitting TRBD1. This CDR3 region has 16 residues. Germline V gene data show CDR1 as SQVTM and CDR2 as ANQGSEA. V was clipped by 6 bases and J by 0 bases; unmatched bases: 12. The CDR3 DNA is TGCAGCGTCTCGCCGGGACAGGCTATGTTGAACACTGAAGCTTTCTTT. Residues: CSVSPGQAMLNTEAFF. Combining the CDR3 with reference TRBV29-1 and TRBJ1-1 gives the whole variable domain SAVISQKPSRDICQRGTSLTIQCQVDSQVTMMFWYRQQPGQSLTLIATANQGSEATYESGFVIDKFPISRPNLTFSTLTVSNMSPEDSSIYLCSVSPGQAMLNTEAFFGQGTRLTVV.

The chain links TRBV10-3 to TRBJ1-3; no clear D gene. Trimming removed 3 bases at V and 0 bases at J, with 12 bases between. CDR3 length: 16 amino acids. Germline-derived CDR1 and CDR2 are ENHRY and SYGVKD. The CDR3 reads CAISDQGTVSGNTIYF. For the CDR3, the DNA is TGTGCCATCAGTGATCAAGGAACAGTCTCTGGAAACACCATATATTTT.

The chain carries TRBV9 and TRBJ2-1; weak D call: TRBD2 (5 bases). This CDR3 spans 15 amino acids. The germline V gene has CDR1 SGDLS and CDR2 YYNGEE. V was clipped by 3 bases and J by 0 bases, with 10 bases between them. CDR3 region: CASSERSPSYNEQFF. CDR3 nucleotide sequence: TGTGCCAGCAGCGAGCGGTCCCCCTCCTACAATGAGCAGTTCTTC.

The V and J genes are TRBV11-2 and TRBJ1-5, with TRBD1 matching 7 bases. V was clipped by 1 base and J by 7 bases; unmatched bases: 7. Per germline, CDR1 SGHAT and CDR2 FQNNGV. This CDR3 has 15 residues. The CDR3 DNA reads TGTGCCAGCAGCTTAGGACAGGGCCTTCGGCAGCCCCAGCATTTT. Its protein is CASSLGQGLRQPQHF.

The chain joins TRBV27 to TRBJ1-2; D is possibly TRBD1 (5 bases). V lost 2 bases to trimming and J lost 4 bases, with 14 bases between them. Germline V gene sequence: CDR1 MNHEY, CDR2 SMNVEV (reference sequence). The CDR3 is 15 amino acids. The CDR3 DNA reads as TGTGCCAGCAGTTTAGGGACGGAGGGGCTCTATGGCTACACCTTC. Its protein product is CASSLGTEGLYGYTF.

V and J are TRBV19 and TRBJ2-2, with TRBD1 as a possible D gene (6 bases). CDR3 length: 13 residues. V was pared by 11 bases and J by 5 bases, with 15 bases between. Germline V gene data show CDR1 as LNHDA and CDR2 as SQIVND (reference sequence). The DNA for the CDR3 is TGTGCCGTGGGAACAGGGAAAACCGGGGAGCTGTTTTTT. Its translation: CAVGTGKTGELFF.

CDR3 loop: CASRLTGQETQYF. The CDR3 DNA reads TGTGCCAGCAGGTTGACAGGGCAAGAGACCCAGTACTTC. The chain joins TRBV28 to TRBJ2-5; 7 bases line up with TRBD1. CDR3 length: 13 residues. Germline trimming cut 6 bases from V and 2 bases from J; bases unmatched to any gene: 3. The germline CDR1 and CDR2 sequences are MDHEN and SYDVKM.

The gene calls are TRBV19 and TRBJ2-5; 10 nucleotides align to TRBD2. The CDR3 totals 15 residues. The junction had 4 bases not matched to a gene; V was cut back by 1 base and J by 5 bases. Germline V gives CDR1 LNHDA, CDR2 SQIVND (reference sequence). In DNA form, the CDR3 reads TGTGCCAGTAGTATAGGGCTAGCGGGAGTGGAGACCCAGTACTTC. This encodes CASSIGLAGVETQYF.